This paragraph covers one TCR beta chain sequence. The data were taken from a study of control samples from healthy donors and cancer patients. The method was immunoSEQ multiplex PCR; TCRdb's version includes in-frame clones alone and lacks a portion of them. The data show 100,000 to 150,000 clones, 92% seen once. V lost 11 bases and J 8 bases, leaving 13 bases between the germline ends. The CDR3 has 12 amino acids. CDR1 is LGHNA and CDR2 is YNFKEQ in the germline V gene. Sequencing was carried out using blood. This TCR came from a woman aged 45-60 years in good health. This sequence joins TRBV4-2 and TRBJ1-6; D ambiguous. The CDR3 nucleotides are TGTGCCTCGCGAACAGCCGATTCACCCCTCCACTTT. Protein sequence: CASRTADSPLHF.